The rows below give T cell receptor beta chains drawn from one sample of a study of cytomegalovirus exposure and HLA in healthy donors. Produced via immunoSEQ multiplex PCR; TCRdb's table is partial and in-frame only. The sample comprises 120,000 or so clones, roughly 89% of which are singletons, and approximately 2.1% rests with the top ten. The sample was PBMCs. The receptors were gathered from a young woman in good health and CMV-seronegative. The CDR3 runs from the conserved cysteine through the conserved F or W. D genes are given only for firm matches. The size entry is marked missing in some rows and otherwise reads once, few, many or a size class.

clone_size | j_call | v_call | cdr3_length | d_call | cdr3_nt | cdr3_aa
NA | TRBJ2-5 | TRBV14 | 15 | NA | TGTGCCAGCAGCCAATGGGATAGCGTACAAGAGACCCAGTACTTC | CASSQWDSVQETQYF
NA | TRBJ1-1 | TRBV6-5 | 16 | NA | TGTGCCAGCAGTTACGAAACAGGACGCCTGAACACTGAAGCTTTCTTT | CASSYETGRLNTEAFF
NA | TRBJ2-1 | TRBV15 | 15 | TRBD2 | TGTGCCACCAGCAGGGAAAGGGGACTAGCCCATGAGCAGTTCTTC | CATSRERGLAHEQFF
NA | TRBJ1-5 | TRBV6-1 | 14 | NA | TGTGCCAGCAGAAGGACAGATAGCAATCAGCCCCAGCATTTT | CASRRTDSNQPQHF
few | TRBJ2-2 | TRBV7-6 | 18 | TRBD2 | TGTGCCAGCAGCTTGGTTTTGCTAACTAGCGGGGGGACCGGGGAGCTGTTTTTT | CASSLVLLTSGGTGELFF
NA | TRBJ2-1 | TRBV7-2 | 16 | TRBD2 | TGTGCCAGCAGCTTAGCGGCTAGCGGGAGACACAATGAGCAGTTCTTC | CASSLAASGRHNEQFF
NA | TRBJ1-1 | TRBV6-6 | 13 | NA | TGTGCCAGCAGGAAAGAGGGGAACACTGAAGCTTTCTTT | CASRKEGNTEAFF
once | TRBJ2-3 | TRBV6-6 | 16 | TRBD2 | TGTGCCAGCAGTTTACCAACCACGGGGGGGGGAGATACGCAGTATTTT | CASSLPTTGGGDTQYF
few | TRBJ1-2 | TRBV2 | 12 | TRBD1 | TGTGCCAGGCGGGGACAGGCCTATGGCTACACCTTC | CARRGQAYGYTF
NA | TRBJ2-7 | TRBV15 | 17 | TRBD2 | TGTGCCACCAGCAGAGAGAGTCTAGCGGGGGACACCTACGAGCAGTACTTC | CATSRESLAGDTYEQYF
NA | TRBJ1-1 | TRBV30 | 11 | NA | TGTGCCCGCCGAGGACAGTCTGAAGCTTTCTTT | CARRGQSEAFF
NA | TRBJ2-7 | TRBV7-9 | 14 | TRBD1 | TGTGCCAGCAGCTCTGCAGGGGGATCCTACGAGCAGTACTTC | CASSSAGGSYEQYF
NA | TRBJ2-3 | TRBV5-4 | 16 | TRBD1 | TGTGCCAGCAGCTTTAAGGCAGGGGGCATGCCAGATACGCAGTATTTT | CASSFKAGGMPDTQYF
once | TRBJ1-2 | TRBV25-1 | 16 | TRBD1 | TGTGCCAGCAGTGAAACCGGGACAGGCCTAATCTATGGCTACACCTTC | CASSETGTGLIYGYTF
NA | TRBJ2-7 | TRBV25-1 | 15 | NA | TGTGCCAGCAGTGCCGAACAGGGACATGCCTACGAGCAGTACTTC | CASSAEQGHAYEQYF
NA | TRBJ1-1 | TRBV19 | 13 | NA | TGTGCCAGTAGTATCCCAGGGAACACTGAAGCTTTCTTT | CASSIPGNTEAFF
NA | TRBJ2-4 | TRBV28 | 14 | NA | TGTGCCAGTTTAGAACCCTGGGCCAAAAACATTCAGTACTTC | CASLEPWAKNIQYF
NA | TRBJ2-3 | TRBV6-1 | 15 | TRBD2 | TGTGCCAGCAGTGAAGCCGGGGGGGCCACAGATACGCAGTATTTT | CASSEAGGATDTQYF
NA | TRBJ2-7 | TRBV5-1 | 15 | NA | TGCGCCAGCAGCTTATCCTCTGCGGGGAGCACCGAGCAGTACTTC | CASSLSSAGSTEQYF
NA | TRBJ1-2 | TRBV7-2 | 12 | NA | TGTGCCAGCAGCCAACAGGGATGGGGCTACACCTTC | CASSQQGWGYTF
few | TRBJ1-1 | TRBV27 | 16 | TRBD1 | TGTGCCAGCAGTTCCCCAGGACAGGGGCCTAACACTGAAGCTTTCTTT | CASSSPGQGPNTEAFF
NA | TRBJ2-2 | TRBV6-1 | 17 | NA | TGTGCCAGCAGTGAAGCGGAGGGGCAGGGGAACACCGGGGAGCTGTTTTTT | CASSEAEGQGNTGELFF
NA | TRBJ2-2 | TRBV6-6 | 16 | TRBD1 | TGTGCCAGCAGCCGATCTGGACAGGCGAACACCGGGGAGCTGTTTTTT | CASSRSGQANTGELFF
few | TRBJ2-4 | TRBV25-1 | 18 | TRBD2 | TGTGCCACCGCGGCCGGGACTAGCGGGAGGGCTTACAAAAACATTCAGTACTTC | CATAAGTSGRAYKNIQYF
NA | TRBJ2-3 | TRBV9 | 16 | TRBD2 | TGTGCCAGCAGCGTAAAACTCGGGGGGTGGACAGATACGCAGTATTTT | CASSVKLGGWTDTQYF
NA | TRBJ1-1 | TRBV2 | 12 | TRBD1 | TGTGCCAGCAATCGACAGGGAGCCGAAGCTTTCTTT | CASNRQGAEAFF
NA | TRBJ2-7 | TRBV5-1 | 14 | NA | TGCGCCAGCAGCTTGACAGGTTTAACCTACGAGCAGTACTTC | CASSLTGLTYEQYF
NA | TRBJ2-4 | TRBV2 | 14 | NA | TGTGCCAGCAGCACACACGGGGGCAAAAACATTCAGTACTTC | CASSTHGGKNIQYF
NA | TRBJ2-5 | TRBV5-1 | 15 | NA | TGCGCCAGCAGCTTGGTAGAACTTCGGGTAGAGACCCAGTACTTC | CASSLVELRVETQYF
once | TRBJ2-5 | TRBV25-1 | 17 | TRBD2 | TGTGCCAGCAGTGGCCTCTCTTGGACTAGCGGACAAGAGACCCAGTACTTC | CASSGLSWTSGQETQYF
NA | TRBJ2-2 | TRBV27 | 16 | TRBD2 | TGTGCCAGCAGTCCTCTAGCGGGAGGGCCGGTCGGGGAGCTGTTTTTT | CASSPLAGGPVGELFF
NA | TRBJ1-2 | TRBV10-3 | 15 | TRBD1 | TGTGCCATCAGGACGACAACAGGGGCAGACGGTGGCTACACCTTC | CAIRTTTGADGGYTF
NA | TRBJ1-4 | TRBV19 | 13 | TRBD1 | TGTGCCAGTAGTAAAGACAGGGGTGAAAAACTGTTTTTT | CASSKDRGEKLFF
few | TRBJ1-6 | TRBV25-1 | 14 | NA | TGTGCCAGCACGGCTAGCTCCTATAATTCACCCCTCCACTTT | CASTASSYNSPLHF
NA | TRBJ2-1 | TRBV28 | 19 | TRBD2 | TGTGCCAGCAGTTCCTTGACTAGCGGGGGGAGGAGCTCCTACAATGAGCAGTTCTTC | CASSSLTSGGRSSYNEQFF
NA | TRBJ2-7 | TRBV28 | 16 | NA | TGTGCCAGCAGTTTAACCCTCGGTAGGAGCTCCTACGAGCAGTACTTC | CASSLTLGRSSYEQYF
NA | TRBJ2-2 | TRBV5-1 | 15 | NA | TGCGCCAGCAGCCCGAGGCAGGGACTGACCGGGGAGCTGTTTTTT | CASSPRQGLTGELFF
NA | TRBJ2-6 | TRBV27 | 15 | TRBD1 | TGTGCCAGCAGTTCCACAGGGGCCGGGGCCAACGTCCTGACTTTC | CASSSTGAGANVLTF
once | TRBJ2-3 | TRBV11-3 | 16 | TRBD2 | TGTGCCAGCAGCCCGGGGACTAGCGGGAGTAGGGATACGCAGTATTTT | CASSPGTSGSRDTQYF
NA | TRBJ2-7 | TRBV7-9 | 16 | NA | TGTGCCAGCAGCTTAGTAGAACGGGGTATGTATACGGAGCAGTACTTC | CASSLVERGMYTEQYF
NA | TRBJ2-3 | TRBV9 | 20 | TRBD1 | TGTGCCAGCAGCGTTAGTCTAATTCCTTCCTCCGGGACAGGCACAGATACGCAGTATTTT | CASSVSLIPSSGTGTDTQYF
once | TRBJ1-1 | TRBV28 | 16 | TRBD1 | TGTGCCAGCAGTTTGTTGTCGGACAGGTTGCTGCCAGAAGCTTTCTTT | CASSLLSDRLLPEAFF